The clone carrying this T cell receptor (beta chain) was observed a few times. Its matching antigen is unknown. The length of the CDR3 is 13 residues. Germline V gene lookup returns CDR1 MNHEY and CDR2 SMNVEV (reference sequence). V shed 6 bases, J shed 6 bases, and the junction held 6 bases outside the gene matches. TCRdb passed the reads through MiXCR, listing each CDR3 protein once. This sample has 100,000 to 150,000 distinct CDR3 sequences; over 25% occur once, and the top ten carry under 70%. The data stem from a study of T cell repertoires in cytomegalovirus infection. In the study overall: Recently identified HLA-C-restricted CMV epitopes were among the peptides used. The study's findings and limits: Dominating the ex vivo response were HLA-C-restricted CMV-specific TCR beta clonotypes.

The source is a human donor in good health (CMV status not recorded). Some clones in this sample may be carry-over from other donors' samples. The V call is TRBV27, the J call TRBJ1-2; TRBD1 matches at 8 bases. This material consisted of CD8+ T cells from cultured PBMCs, taken from culture after CMV antigen stimulation. DNA for the CDR3: TGTGCCAGCAGCCCACAGGGGGGCGATGGCTACACCTTC. It translates to CASSPQGGDGYTF.